The present entry profiles one T cell receptor (beta chain) with its context. Antigen unknown. The CDR3 is made up of 13 amino acids. CDR1 MNHEY and CDR2 SMNVEV come from the germline V gene (reference sequence). V dropped 4 bases and J dropped 7 bases, with 11 bases sitting between them. These data are taken from a study of T cell repertoires in cytomegalovirus infection. TCRdb independently ran MiXCR on the reads; one entry per CDR3 protein. This sample yields around 750,000 distinct CDR3 sequences, of which less than 35% are seen a single time; under 15% belongs to the top ten. The source material was cultured CD8+ T cells from PBMCs, sampled from culture after CMV antigen stimulation. This sequence originates from a human donor in good health (CMV status not recorded). Some clones in this sample may be carry-over from other donors' samples. The chain recombines TRBV27 with TRBJ2-1; weak D call: TRBD2 (5 bases). In DNA, the CDR3 is TGTGCCAGCAGTTACGGGGTACTTAATGAGCAGTTCTTC. Protein: CASSYGVLNEQFF.